Presented here are 18 T cell receptor beta chains from one specimen sequenced in a study of cytomegalovirus exposure and HLA in healthy donors. Data came from immunoSEQ multiplex PCR; TCRdb stores just in-frame clones and leaves some out. The sample carries some 130,000 clones, about 80% recorded once. Specimen: PBMCs. These receptors all stem from a man aged 30 to 39 in good health and CMV-seropositive.

This chain links TRBV6-1 with TRBJ1-2; D call uncertain. The CDR3 runs 13 residues. The V end lost 5 bases, the J end lost 4 bases, and 11 bases lay between the germline ends. The germline gives CDR1 MNHNS, CDR2 SASEGT. The CDR3 loop is CASSHTRSYGYTF. The CDR3 coding sequence is TGTGCCAGCAGTCACACAAGGAGCTATGGCTACACCTTC.

The chain uses TRBV5-1 and TRBJ2-3; unclear D gene. Germline lookup yields CDR1 SGHRS and CDR2 YFSETQ. The CDR3 contains 16 residues. The V end lost 4 bases, the J end lost 6 bases, and 21 bases lay between the germline ends. DNA for the CDR3: TGCGCCAGCAGCGGAACTCCTGGAGTCGGTGGGGATACGCAGTATTTT. Translating it yields CASSGTPGVGGDTQYF.

The chain has TRBV7-2 and TRBJ1-4; no clear D gene. Trimming took off 3 bases at V and 5 bases at J, with 7 bases between the two ends. The CDR3 contains 13 residues. CDR1 and CDR2 (germline): SGHTA, FQGNSA. In DNA form, the CDR3 reads TGTGCCAGCAGCTTCGGTCCCAATGAAAAACTGTTTTTT. Residues: CASSFGPNEKLFF.

This clone was seen just once. V is TRBV5-1 and J is TRBJ2-1, with D tentatively TRBD2 (6 bases). There are 15 residues in the CDR3. The ends were cut back, 0 bases at V and 7 bases at J, with 14 bases in the middle. Looked up from germline, CDR1 is SGHRS and CDR2 is YFSETQ. CDR3 in amino acids: CASSLAPGSGNEQFF. The CDR3 DNA reads TGCGCCAGCAGCTTGGCTCCCGGGAGTGGGAATGAGCAGTTCTTC.

This clone was seen a single time. The chain links TRBV5-6 to TRBJ2-3, with 13 positions matching TRBD2. J gave up 3 bases and V 0 bases, and 1 base lay outside the gene matches. The CDR3 has 16 residues. Germline V gene lookup returns CDR1 SGHDT and CDR2 YYEEEE. CDR3 DNA: TGTGCCAGCAGCTTGGGGACTAGCGGGAGTACAGATACGCAGTATTTT. Translated: CASSLGTSGSTDTQYF.

The chain combines TRBV5-4 with TRBJ1-4; D is perhaps TRBD1 (5 bases). There are 16 residues in the CDR3. Germline V lookup: CDR1 SGHNT, CDR2 YYREEE (reference sequence). Trimming took off 4 bases at V and 8 bases at J, with 21 bases between the two ends. CDR3 bases: TGTGCCAGCAGCCCGTTTTCAGCCGTGGGGGGGGAAAAACTGTTTTTT. Translation gives CASSPFSAVGGEKLFF.

The rearrangement uses TRBV2 and TRBJ1-4, with D perhaps TRBD1 (6 bases). The V gene's germline CDR1 is SNHLY and CDR2 FYNNEI. Trimming removed 5 bases at V and 8 bases at J, with 9 bases between. The length of the CDR3 is 12 residues. In DNA form, the CDR3 reads TGTGCCAGCAGTCCCCAGGGGGAAAAACTGTTTTTT. Translation gives CASSPQGEKLFF.

This chain connects TRBV2 to TRBJ2-1; 13 bases line up with TRBD2. CDR1 is SNHLY, CDR2 FYNNEI, per germline. This CDR3 contains 17 residues. V lost 4 bases to trimming and J lost 7 bases; unmatched junction nucleotides: 10. CDR3 in DNA: TGTGCCAGCAGTGGACTCCCCCGACTAGCGGGGGGAAATGAGCAGTTCTTC. Translated: CASSGLPRLAGGNEQFF.

This sequence joins TRBV29-1 and TRBJ2-1, with a weak D call TRBD1 (6 bases). This CDR3 has 13 amino acids. Germline CDR1 is SQVTM and CDR2 is ANQGSEA. The V and J ends lost 2 bases and 7 bases respectively, with 12 bases between them. As DNA, the CDR3 is TGCAGCGTTGAATGGTTCAGGGGAAATGAGCAGTTCTTC. Translated, it gives CSVEWFRGNEQFF.

This chain uses TRBV18 with TRBJ2-7; tentative D call: TRBD1 (6 bases). From germline, CDR1 is KGHSH and CDR2 LQKENI. Trimming took off 3 bases at V and 5 bases at J, with 17 bases between the two ends. The CDR3 is made up of 15 amino acids. The CDR3 spells CASSPGGRRGDEQYF. The CDR3 bases are TGTGCCAGCTCACCTGGGGGACGCAGGGGTGACGAGCAGTACTTC.

The genes are TRBV7-3 and TRBJ2-2; 9 bases match TRBD1. Per germline, CDR1 SGHTA and CDR2 FQGTGA. This CDR3 has 16 residues. Trimming removed 2 bases from V and 7 bases from J; junction bases left unmatched: 8. The CDR3 bases are TGTGCCAGCAGCTTACCTGGGACAGGGACGGTCGGGGAGCTGTTTTTT. Translation: CASSLPGTGTVGELFF.

This sequence joins TRBV29-1 and TRBJ1-2, with TRBD1 matching over 8 bases. CDR3 length: 14 residues. The ends lost 3 bases at V and 5 bases at J; junction bases unmatched: 8. Germline-derived CDR1 and CDR2 are SQVTM and ANQGSEA. This chain's CDR3 is CSVEERTGFYGYTF. The CDR3 nucleotides read TGCAGCGTTGAGGAGCGGACAGGGTTTTATGGCTACACCTTC.

V and J are TRBV29-1 and TRBJ1-2, with D perhaps TRBD1 (6 bases). Germline V gene data show CDR1 as SQVTM and CDR2 as ANQGSEA. V shed 7 bases and J shed 0 bases, with 15 bases lying between them. This CDR3 is 14 amino acids long. CDR3 sequence reads: CSASGTFANYGYTF. The DNA for the CDR3 is TGCAGCGCTTCCGGGACATTCGCTAACTATGGCTACACCTTC.

The V gene is TRBV10-3, the J gene TRBJ1-2; D unresolved. The V end lost 2 bases, the J end lost 6 bases, and 7 bases lay between the germline ends. The CDR3 spans 12 residues. Germline-derived CDR1 and CDR2 are ENHRY and SYGVKD. CDR3 amino acids: CAISEVQDGYTF. The DNA of the CDR3 is TGTGCCATCAGTGAGGTACAAGATGGCTACACCTTC.

The chain employs TRBV10-2 and TRBJ1-2; a possible D gene is TRBD1 (6 bases). Germline lookup yields CDR1 WSHSY and CDR2 SAAADI. Trimming pared 0 bases from V and 7 bases from J, leaving 9 bases between. The CDR3 has 13 residues. In DNA form, the CDR3 reads TGCGCCAGCAGTGAGTCGGGGGGGCCTGGCTACACCTTC. Its translation: CASSESGGPGYTF.

V and J are TRBV7-8 and TRBJ2-5; 9 bases align to TRBD1. After removal of 5 bases from V and 3 bases from J, the junction contained 7 bases not matched to a gene. The germline gives CDR1 SGHVS, CDR2 FQNEAQ. There are 15 residues in the CDR3. In nucleotides, the CDR3 is TGTGCCAGCAGCCTCCGGGACAGGGAGGAAGAGACCCAGTACTTC. Translation: CASSLRDREEETQYF.

The J gene is TRBJ2-6, the V gene TRBV2; D remains ambiguous. CDR3 length: 16 amino acids. V gave up 4 bases and J gave up 6 bases, with 16 bases separating them. Germline values: CDR1 SNHLY, CDR2 FYNNEI. The DNA of the CDR3 is TGTGCCAGCAGTGGTGTCAGTGTAATCTTGGCCAACGTCCTGACTTTC. Protein sequence: CASSGVSVILANVLTF.

The chain recombines TRBV5-4 with TRBJ1-1, with TRBD1 identical over 7 bases. Germline trimming cut 4 bases from V and 0 bases from J; bases unmatched to any gene: 6. Germline CDR1 reads SGHNT; CDR2 reads YYREEE (reference sequence). The CDR3 runs to 15 residues. CDR3 nucleotides: TGTGCCAGCAGCGCTCCCGGGACAGTGAACACTGAAGCTTTCTTT. The encoded protein is CASSAPGTVNTEAFF.